This T cell receptor (beta chain) originates from a study of T cells in Graves' hyperthyroidism and ophthalmopathy (dated by TCRdb to about 2019). Study-level background: Peripheral blood was sampled at the time of initial diagnosis, prior to any treatment. TCR V-J signatures able to tell the groups apart were searched for in a discovery cohort of about a hundred patients, of whom about 40 had Graves' ophthalmopathy and around 57 had stable Graves' hyperthyroidism. The paper reports TCR Vbeta CDR3 sequencing of some 140 peripheral blood samples: under 45 ophthalmopathy, some 80 hyperthyroidism and around 17 progressor patients. Whether ophthalmopathy could be predicted prospectively was tested in an independent validation cohort made up of approximately 19 hyperthyroidism patients plus 17 patients who later progressed to ophthalmopathy. Thyroid tissue and blood T-cell repertoires from about 6 Graves' hyperthyroidism patients were also compared in the study. The 95 to 100 discovery patients were randomly divided into training and test sets at a 7:3 ratio. After blood sampling, hyperthyroidism patients were treated with methimazole at a starting dose of 30 mg daily, and ophthalmopathy patients were treated with high-dose intravenous methylprednisolone.

Findings and caveats that apply to the study as a whole: Sample size was not statistically predetermined, and investigators were not blinded to group allocation. Most expanded thyroid clonotypes (frequency above 0.001) were also detected in blood, a finding suggesting that blood repertoires may reflect thyroid immune responses. In validation, progression to ophthalmopathy was predicted by the model with roughly 69% sensitivity and roughly 72% specificity, a median of about 6.8 months before onset. A model built on a 13 V-J signature distinguished ophthalmopathy from stable hyperthyroidism, reaching roughly 88% sensitivity and about 81% specificity in cross-validation and 80%/75% in testing.

Stable Graves' hyperthyroidism was defined as no progression to ophthalmopathy during 18 months of follow-up. The hyperthyroidism patients were between 18 and 65 years old and newly diagnosed, with a disease duration of less than 2 months. Any patient with an uncontrolled infection, another autoimmune disease, pregnancy or lactation was excluded. Clinical symptoms, serum thyroxine and TRAb, thyroid ultrasound, and orbital computed tomography formed the basis for the diagnoses. PBMCs were isolated from 8 to 10 ml of fresh peripheral blood by Ficoll-Paque density gradient centrifugation. Total RNA was extracted with Trizol reagent, and quality was checked on an Agilent 2100 Bioanalyzer. This clonotype showed up many times. The target of this receptor is not known. Nothing much larger sits one base from this clone, and base qualities are not available. Amplification of TCR beta CDR3 regions was carried out from RNA transcripts. A first-round RT-PCR of the TCR CDR3 used the HTBI primer set with the Qiagen OneStep RT-PCR kit. Libraries were constructed in a second round of multiplex PCR, after which size selection and purification were performed. Sequencing of the libraries was done on an Illumina HiSeq2000 using paired-end 100 bp reads. On the authors' methods: SOAPnuke was used to process the raw data, with reads discarded if the reads contained adapters or uncalled bases, had a mean Phred below 15, or lacked an exact constant-primer or identifier match. High-quality paired reads were merged using COPE v1.2.5, and each unique nucleotide sequence was defined as a clonotype. Clonotypes were aligned to IMGT TRBV, TRBD and TRBJ reference segments using MiTCR v1.1. The analysis was restricted to V-J combinations with a frequency above 0.0001, which together covered 99% to 99.2% of the repertoires. The TCS score was defined as the ratio of F50 (clonal expansion) to E x V (chaos), calculated using BLOSUM62-based TCRdist between CDR3 peptides within each V-J. Welch's t-statistics and random forest reduced roughly 500 V-J features to 13, which were used in a naive Bayes classifier (R e1071). TCRdb itself trimmed the public reads at Q25 with fastp, ran MiXCR and retained productive beta chains. Each CDR3 protein appears once, grouped with its most common genes and DNA. These V and J calls originate from TCRdb's pipeline instead of the authors' own analysis. This sample gives roughly 110,000 distinct CDR3 sequences in total; approximately 15% of them show up just once. About 44% of the sample is held by the ten biggest clonotypes.

The source material was blood. The source of this sequence is a woman between 50 and 59 years old with Graves' hyperthyroidism.

The DNA is as follows: TGTGCCAGCAGTTCCCCTCGATCCGCTGGGGCCAACGTCCTGACTTTC. Its translation reads: CASSSPRSAGANVLTF. In this chain, TRBV28 is recombined with TRBJ2-6, with no confidently assigned D gene. V lost 4 bases and J lost 2 bases; the stretch between them is 12 bases long. Per the germline V gene, MDHEN is the CDR1 and SYDVKM is the CDR2. From the cysteine through the phenylalanine, the CDR3 covers 16 amino acids. Of all the DNA, just the CDR3 is kept, 48 bases in frame from base 1.